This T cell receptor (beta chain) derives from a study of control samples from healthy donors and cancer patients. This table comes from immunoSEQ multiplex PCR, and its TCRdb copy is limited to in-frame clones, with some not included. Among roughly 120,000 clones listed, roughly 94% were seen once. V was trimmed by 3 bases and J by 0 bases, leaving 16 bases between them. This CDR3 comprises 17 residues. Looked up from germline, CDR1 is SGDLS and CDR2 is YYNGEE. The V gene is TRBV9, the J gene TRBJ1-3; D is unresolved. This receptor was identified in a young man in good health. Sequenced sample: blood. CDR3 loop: CASSASSPLASGNTIYF. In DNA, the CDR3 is TGTGCCAGCAGCGCCTCCTCCCCTTTGGCCTCTGGAAACACCATATATTTT.